The clone carrying this T cell receptor (beta chain) has ten or more counts. This specimen belongs to a study of blood T cell repertoires in COVID-19. Looking at the study overall: Italy, Spain and the United States were the sources of the convalescent and acute COVID-19 samples. Nucleic acid was either cDNA or gDNA, and it came from T cells, B-cell-depleted T cells, or PBMCs.

CDR3 size: 12 residues. V lost 5 bases and J lost 4, with 8 bases in between. TCRdb's table, derived via immunoSEQ multiplex PCR, lists solely in-frame clones and lacks some. The table includes about 73,000 clones, about 80% detected once. This rearrangement joins TRBV12-3 or TRBV12-4 to TRBJ1-2, with D possibly matching TRBD1 (6 bases). The TCR originated in a woman aged 60 to 75 with acute or convalescent COVID-19. Material: peripheral blood. CDR3 region: CASSQGGYGYTF. As DNA, the CDR3 is TGTGCCAGCAGTCAAGGGGGCTATGGCTACACCTTC.